The 32 T cell receptor beta chains below come from one sample, sequenced in a study of blood T cells in healthy people across ages. It was with a sample-barcoded 5' primer and a J-beta primer mix that a second PCR of roughly 7 to 12 cycles was run. One entry per CDR3 protein, called by TCRdb with MiXCR from the 5' RACE reads. Of approximately 730,000 distinct CDR3 sequences in the sample, around 46% were seen once. The sample taken for sequencing was blood. These receptors were taken from a woman in her sixties in good health.

The chain carries TRBV2 and TRBJ2-7; 10 nucleotides align to TRBD1. J lost 6 bases, V lost 5 bases, and 10 bases had no gene match. The CDR3 totals 15 residues. CDR1 SNHLY and CDR2 FYNNEI come from the germline V gene. The DNA for the CDR3 is TGTGCCAGCAGTCGAACCGGGACAGGGGAATCCGAGCAGTACTTC. Protein: CASSRTGTGESEQYF.

This clonotype was detected a few times. The chain couples TRBV7-9 to TRBJ2-1; 8 nucleotides align to TRBD1. Germline CDR1 SEHNR, CDR2 FQNEAQ (reference sequence). V lost 0 bases to trimming and J lost 3 bases; unmatched junction nucleotides: 4. The CDR3 runs 16 residues. In DNA, the CDR3 is TGTGCCAGCAGCTTAGCTACAGGGGGTATCTACAATGAGCAGTTCTTC. It yields the protein CASSLATGGIYNEQFF.

This clonotype came up a few times. The chain has TRBV3-1 and TRBJ2-5; D uncertain. Germline lookup yields CDR1 LGHDT and CDR2 YNNKEL (reference sequence). V lost 6 bases, J lost 3 bases, and 14 bases lay in between. The CDR3 has 14 amino acids. The CDR3 protein is CASRLGPREETQYF. The DNA of the CDR3 is TGTGCCAGCAGACTCGGCCCTAGGGAAGAGACCCAGTACTTC.

J is TRBJ2-7 and V is TRBV28; D is ambiguous. Trimming took off 7 bases at V and 4 bases at J, with 14 bases between the two ends. This CDR3 comprises 13 residues. Germline values: CDR1 MDHEN, CDR2 SYDVKM. CDR3 loop: CASMAQLLYEQYF. CDR3 nucleotide sequence: TGTGCCAGCATGGCCCAGCTACTTTACGAGCAGTACTTC.

The chain carries TRBV20-1 and TRBJ2-1; TRBD2 is a possible D gene (6 bases). The V gene lost 1 base and the J gene lost 3 bases, with 10 bases spanning the gap. Germline V lookup: CDR1 DFQATT, CDR2 SNEGSKA (reference sequence). The CDR3 spans 14 residues. This CDR3 is CSARGSDYYNEQFF. The CDR3 nucleotides read TGCAGTGCTAGAGGATCGGACTACTACAATGAGCAGTTCTTC.

The V call is TRBV25-1, the J call TRBJ2-2; TRBD2 agrees at 9 bases. The germline V gene has CDR1 MGHDK and CDR2 SYGVNS. The CDR3 sequence is 16 residues long. V was clipped by 0 bases and J by 5 bases; unmatched bases: 4. The CDR3 sequence is CASSEYTLAGTGELFF. For the CDR3, the DNA is TGTGCCAGCAGTGAATATACCCTAGCGGGAACCGGGGAGCTGTTTTTT.

The rearrangement joins TRBV9 to TRBJ2-6; no firm D call. There are 16 residues in the CDR3. The germline V and J ends were trimmed by 0 bases and 0 bases, with 7 bases remaining between them. Germline V gives CDR1 SGDLS, CDR2 YYNGEE. This chain's CDR3 is CASSVESRSGANVLTF. CDR3 nucleotide sequence: TGTGCCAGCAGCGTAGAATCTCGCTCTGGGGCCAACGTCCTGACTTTC.

The V gene is TRBV2, the J gene TRBJ1-1, with D unclear. V lost 4 bases and J 5 bases, leaving 11 bases between the germline ends. The CDR3 runs 13 residues. The V gene's germline CDR1 is SNHLY and CDR2 FYNNEI. CDR3 sequence (DNA): TGTGCCAGCAGTGGGGCCCCGAGGACTGAAGCTTTCTTT. Translation: CASSGAPRTEAFF.

This clonotype has a handful of counts. The genes are TRBV4-3 and TRBJ1-2, with a possible D match to TRBD1 (5 bases). Germline assignment: CDR1 LGHNA and CDR2 YSLEER. The CDR3 loop spans 15 amino acids. Trimming cost V 2 bases and J 8 bases, with 18 bases left between them. In DNA, the CDR3 is TGCGCCAGCAGCCAAACCAGGAGAGGGGCTGAGGGCTACACCTTC. Translated, it gives CASSQTRRGAEGYTF.

This clonotype has only a few counts. The chain carries TRBV6-2 or TRBV6-3 and TRBJ2-3, with D possibly being TRBD2 (6 bases). The CDR3 sequence is 17 residues long. Germline V gives CDR1 MNHEY, CDR2 SVGEGT. V was clipped by 3 bases and J by 3 bases, with 19 bases between them. The CDR3 reads CASSYHIVEGRTDTQYF. For the CDR3, the DNA is TGTGCCAGCAGTTATCATATCGTGGAGGGTAGGACAGATACGCAGTATTTT.

This clonotype has a count of ten or more. The V and J genes are TRBV4-2 and TRBJ2-7, with 7 bases that match TRBD1. This CDR3 has 16 residues. The V gene end was trimmed by 0 bases and the J gene end by 0 bases; junction bases not matched to a gene: 5. Germline V gene data show CDR1 as LGHNA and CDR2 as YNFKEQ. DNA for the CDR3: TGTGCCAGCAGCCAAGAAGGGGGCGCAAGCTCCTACGAGCAGTACTTC. As protein: CASSQEGGASSYEQYF.

This clonotype was detected only a few times. With a much larger clone just one base away, this may be a read error. The chain links TRBV3-1 to TRBJ1-2; D possibly corresponds to TRBD1 (6 bases). CDR3 length: 15 amino acids. Germline CDR1 reads LGHDT; CDR2 reads YNNKEL (reference sequence). In DNA form, the CDR3 reads TGTGCCAGCAGCTACCTGGGACAAGGCAACTGTGGCTACACCTTC. This gives the protein CASSYLGQGNCGYTF. The entire variable domain, with the rest obtained from reference TRBV3-1 and TRBJ1-2, is as follows: DTAVSQTPKYLVTQMGNDKSIKCEQNLGHDTMYWYKQDSKKFLKIMFSYNNKELIINETVPNRFSPKSPDKAHLNLHINSLELGDSAVYFCASSYLGQGNCGYTFGSGTRLTVV.

This clonotype was recorded many times. The J gene is TRBJ2-4, the V gene TRBV12-3 or TRBV12-4; D remains unclear. The length of the CDR3 is 15 residues. Trimming cost V 6 bases and J 1 base, with 13 bases left between them. The DNA for the CDR3 is TGTGCCAGCAGCCTCTACGGAGATGCCAAAAACATTCAGTACTTC. It yields the protein CASSLYGDAKNIQYF.

This clonotype has at least ten counts. CDR3 DNA sequence: TGTGCCATCCTTGGGGCAAATGAGCAGTTCTTC. Translating it yields CAILGANEQFF. The chain combines TRBV6-2 or TRBV6-3 with TRBJ2-1; possible D gene TRBD1, 5 bases. Germline V CDR1 and CDR2: MNHEY, SVGEGT. There are 11 residues in the CDR3. V was trimmed by 10 bases and J by 7 bases, leaving 11 bases between them.

The V call is TRBV27, the J call TRBJ2-1; D possibly corresponds to TRBD1 (5 bases). Trimming took 2 bases from V and 4 from J, leaving 12 bases between them. CDR1 and CDR2 (germline): MNHEY, SMNVEV (reference sequence). The CDR3 is made up of 15 amino acids. CDR3: CASSLGADPYNEQFF. In DNA form, the CDR3 reads TGTGCCAGCAGTTTAGGGGCGGACCCGTACAATGAGCAGTTCTTC.

Comments on this clonotype: This sequence may be a read error, since a much larger clone differs from it by one base. The rearrangement joins TRBV4-3 to TRBJ2-5; D is undetermined. TRBJ2-7 matches the DNA end more closely, so the J call is doubtful. The germline V gene has CDR1 LGHNA and CDR2 YSLEER. The length of the CDR3 is 16 residues. CDR3 protein: CASSQEYRMSFDEQYF. The DNA for the CDR3 is TGCGCCAGCAGCCAAGAATACCGTATGTCCTTTGACGAGCAGTACTTC.

The chain carries TRBV2 and TRBJ2-7; TRBD1 is a possible D gene (6 bases). V lost 7 bases to trimming and J lost 3 bases, with 10 bases between them. Germline V gene sequence: CDR1 SNHLY, CDR2 FYNNEI. The CDR3 has 12 residues. CDR3 sequence reads: CASNRDNYEQYF. The CDR3 DNA follows: TGTGCCAGCAATCGGGACAACTACGAGCAGTACTTC.

The chain recombines TRBV6-2 or TRBV6-3 with TRBJ2-7; D tentatively fits TRBD1 or TRBD2 (5 bases each). This CDR3 contains 16 residues. V dropped 5 bases and J dropped 0 bases, with 17 bases sitting between them. Germline V gives CDR1 MNHEY, CDR2 SVGEGT. The CDR3 DNA is TGTGCCAGCAGTCCGCAGACGGGACGGACCTCCTACGAGCAGTACTTC. Translation gives CASSPQTGRTSYEQYF.

The V call is TRBV12-3 or TRBV12-4, the J call TRBJ2-7, with no clear D. This CDR3 is 13 amino acids long. V lost 7 bases and J 0 bases, leaving 10 bases between the germline ends. CDR3 in DNA: TGTGCCAGCAAATATAGGAGCTCCTACGAGCAGTACTTC. This translates into CASKYRSSYEQYF.

The gene calls are TRBV20-1 and TRBJ2-5, with D maybe TRBD2 (6 bases). The DNA end lines up better with TRBJ2-7; the J call may be wrong. This CDR3 has 15 residues. Germline assignment: CDR1 DFQATT and CDR2 SNEGSKA (reference sequence). CDR3 coding DNA: TGCAGTGCCCCCCTCCGACGGGACTTACCATACGAGCAGTACTTC. Translated: CSAPLRRDLPYEQYF.

To note about this clonotype: A junction end diverges from the germline sequence, so it may reflect a read error. The genes are TRBV7-2 and TRBJ2-2; no clear D. Germline assignment: CDR1 SGHTA and CDR2 FQGNSA. The length of the CDR3 is 12 residues. CDR3 amino acids: CAGSPNTGELFF. CDR3 sequence (DNA): TGTGCCGGCAGCCCGAACACCGGGGAGCTGTTTTTT.

This clonotype was counted a few times. The chain couples TRBV2 to TRBJ2-5; D may be TRBD2 (6 bases). CDR1 is SNHLY, CDR2 FYNNEI, per germline. The CDR3 has 14 amino acids. V was cut by 4 bases and J by 2 bases, with 11 bases left in between. The CDR3 DNA sequence: TGTGCCAGCAGTGTGAGCGGGTTTCAAGAGACCCAGTACTTC. This gives the protein CASSVSGFQETQYF.

This rearrangement joins TRBV18 to TRBJ2-1; D not resolved. CDR3 length: 15 residues. CDR1 is KGHSH and CDR2 is LQKENI in the germline V gene. Trimming removed 0 bases from V and 3 bases from J, with 9 bases in between. CDR3 in DNA: TGTGCCAGCTCACCACCGGTTGGCGGCTACAATGAGCAGTTCTTC. It yields the protein CASSPPVGGYNEQFF.

The rearrangement joins TRBV27 to TRBJ2-3, with TRBD1 as a possible D gene (7 bases). The germline gives CDR1 MNHEY, CDR2 SMNVEV (reference sequence). Trimming left V 3 bases short and J 13 bases short, with 14 bases between. The CDR3 consists of 12 residues. CDR3 sequence (DNA): TGTGCCAGCAGTTTCTCAGGGGGAGGAGAGTATTTT. Translated, it gives CASSFSGGGEYF.

The chain is built from TRBV7-2 and TRBJ1-2, with TRBD1 as a possible D gene (5 bases). The CDR3 totals 16 residues. Looked up from germline, CDR1 is SGHTA and CDR2 is FQGNSA. The germline V and J ends were trimmed by 5 bases and 5 bases, with 21 bases remaining between them. The CDR3 loop is CASSASADIRLYGYTF. The CDR3 nucleotides are TGTGCCAGCAGCGCAAGTGCGGACATAAGGTTGTATGGCTACACCTTC.

This clonotype appeared a few times. The rearrangement joins TRBV4-2 to TRBJ1-5; no definite D call. The CDR3 covers 14 residues. V shed 1 base and J shed 3 bases, with 7 bases lying between them. Germline V CDR1 and CDR2: LGHNA, YNFKEQ. The CDR3 DNA reads as TGTGCCAGCAGCCAAGGGACGGACAATCAGCCCCAGCATTTT. Protein: CASSQGTDNQPQHF.

The chain combines TRBV15 with TRBJ2-1; 9 bases fit TRBD1. The CDR3 is 14 amino acids. With 0 bases clipped from V and 13 bases from J, the junction kept 7 bases outside the gene matches. Germline V CDR1 and CDR2: LNHNV, YYDKDF (reference sequence). DNA of the CDR3: TGTGCCACCAGCAGAGATCGGACAGGGGTCTATCAGTTCTTC. Its protein product is CATSRDRTGVYQFF.

Concerning this clonotype itself: A junction boundary mismatches the germline segment, possibly from a read error. This sequence joins TRBV12-3 or TRBV12-4 and TRBJ2-1, with 7 bases matching TRBD2. The CDR3 is 16 amino acids. This CDR3 reads CARSFTRGGKGNEQFF. In nucleotides, the CDR3 is TGTGCCCGCAGTTTTACCCGCGGGGGAAAGGGCAATGAGCAGTTCTTC.

This clonotype has only one observation. CDR3 loop: CSARDRGCGYTF. The DNA for the CDR3 is TGCAGTGCCAGGGACAGGGGATGTGGCTACACCTTC. V usage is TRBV20-1 and J usage is TRBJ1-2, with 10 nucleotides matching TRBD1. Looked up from germline, CDR1 is DFQATT and CDR2 is SNEGSKA (reference sequence). This CDR3 has 12 amino acids. Trimming took 6 bases from V and 7 from J; bases not matched to a gene: 5.

This clonotype appeared a few times. The chain joins TRBV7-2 to TRBJ2-3; 13 positions agree with TRBD2. The junction had 3 bases not matched to a gene; V was cut back by 5 bases and J by 1 base. There are 16 residues in the CDR3. Per the germline V gene, CDR1 is SGHTA and CDR2 is FQGNSA. The CDR3 here is CASSNGLAGGTDTQYF. In DNA form, the CDR3 reads TGTGCCAGCAGCAACGGACTAGCGGGGGGCACAGATACGCAGTATTTT.

This clonotype was counted only a few times. The CDR3 DNA is TGCGCCAGCAGCCGCGGACTAGCGGGCTACGAGCAGTACTTC. Translation gives CASSRGLAGYEQYF. The gene calls are TRBV4-3 and TRBJ2-7, with 11 bases lining up with TRBD2. V lost 4 bases and J lost 3; bases outside the gene matches: 2. Germline V gene data show CDR1 as LGHNA and CDR2 as YSLEER. This CDR3 has 14 amino acids.

Concerning this clonotype: At one of its ends the junction is not consistent with the germline gene, which may arise from a read error. The chain recombines TRBV7-2 with TRBJ1-2; D might be TRBD1 (5 bases). This CDR3 is built from 13 residues. Germline V gene sequence: CDR1 SGHTA, CDR2 FQGNSA. This CDR3 reads CASSLEARGGYTF. DNA for the CDR3: TGTGCCAGCAGCTTAGAAGCGAGGGGTGGCTACACCTTT. Filled out from reference TRBV7-2 and TRBJ1-2, the complete variable domain reads GAGVSQSPSNKVTEKGKDVELRCDPISGHTALYWYRQSLGQGLEFLIYFQGNSAPDKSGLPSDRFSAERTGGSVSTLTIQRTQQEDSAVYLCASSLEARGGYTFGSGTRLTVV.